This entry features one T cell receptor (beta chain) sequence. Assay used: immunoSEQ multiplex PCR; TCRdb lists only in-frame clones, some missing. The data contain about 120,000 clones, approximately 90% of them singletons. The source of the sample is a study of blood T cell repertoires in COVID-19. Background on the study: PBMCs, B-cell-depleted T cells, or T cells provided the cDNA or gDNA that made up the material.

The CDR3 is 11 amino acids. V was cut by 1 base and J by 15 bases, with 8 bases left in between. Source material: peripheral blood. V is TRBV5-3 and J is TRBJ1-6; no clear D gene. TRBV5-3 is reported as an ORF; its role is uncertain. This TCR came from a woman aged 45-59 years with acute or convalescent COVID-19. The CDR3 bases are TGTGCCAGAAGCTTGAGAGGGAGCCTCCACTTT. Encoded protein: CARSLRGSLHF.